The clone carrying this T cell receptor beta chain has only a few counts. Antigen specificity is unknown. Germline V gene data show CDR1 as DFQATT and CDR2 as SNEGSKA (reference sequence). The ends were cut back, 7 bases at V and 6 bases at J, with 16 bases in the middle. The CDR3 sequence is 13 residues long. Template switching, a step in the protocol, added a universal primer site, and cDNA carried unique molecular identifiers. TCRdb re-derived calls from the 5' RACE reads in MiXCR, one entry per CDR3 protein. The sample has 420,000 or so distinct CDR3 sequences; 15% to 20% are singletons. This sample is part of a study of identical twins. Overall study findings and caveats: Beta out-of-frame twin sharing showed a weaker excess. Low generation-probability sequences were in excess among twin-shared out-of-frame alpha sequences. Diverse VJ usage suggested most zero-insertion clonotypes were not invariant T cells.

The sequenced sample consisted of naive T cells sorted from blood. The sequence was collected from a man in his fifties in good health. The chain couples TRBV20-1 to TRBJ2-1; D not resolved. The CDR3 bases are TGCAGTGTCCAGGAGCGCCGCCCCAATGAGCAGTTCTTC. Its protein product is CSVQERRPNEQFF.